The rows below give T cell receptor beta chains drawn from one sample of a study of T cell repertoires in cytomegalovirus infection. TCRdb fed the reads into MiXCR, producing one record per CDR3 protein. Of around 490,000 distinct CDR3 sequences detected, about a quarter appear once; the ten largest clones hold over 10%. Sequenced material: PBMCs. These receptors came from a human donor in good health (CMV status not recorded). Some clones in this sample may be carry-over from other donors' samples. CDR3s include the opening cysteine and the closing phenylalanine or tryptophan. The order of the fields is D gene, V gene, clone size, J gene, CDR3 protein, CDR3 DNA. The D gene is left open where the match is weak. Not every row has a clone size; where given, it reads once, few, many or a size class.

>NA|TRBV7-9|NA|TRBJ1-3
CASSSSLSPGNTIYF
TGTGCCAGCAGCTCCTCTCTTAGTCCAGGAAACACCATATATTTT
>NA|TRBV7-2|NA|TRBJ2-1
CASSWGVSYNEQFF
TGTGCCAGCAGCTGGGGAGTGAGCTACAATGAGCAGTTCTTC
>TRBD1|TRBV7-2|many|TRBJ2-7
CAAGDRGGKYF
TGTGCCGCGGGGGACAGGGGAGGGAAGTACTTC
>TRBD2|TRBV7-4|NA|TRBJ2-2
CASSLGGLAGVAGELFF
TGTGCCAGCAGCCTAGGGGGACTAGCGGGAGTCGCCGGGGAGCTGTTTTTT
>TRBD2|TRBV2|few|TRBJ2-5
CASSVIVAGGETQYF
TGTGCCAGCAGTGTGATCGTGGCGGGAGGAGAGACCCAGTACTTC
>NA|TRBV9|NA|TRBJ1-5
CASSPSNGGRDQPQHF
TGTGCCAGCAGCCCAAGTAACGGGGGTAGGGATCAGCCCCAGCATTTT
>NA|TRBV7-9|NA|TRBJ2-7
CASSSTRAEQYF
TGTGCCAGCAGCTCTACCCGGGCCGAGCAGTACTTC
>NA|TRBV6-2/TRBV6-3|NA|TRBJ2-3
CASKPGSRGTQYF
TGTGCCAGCAAGCCGGGCTCAAGGGGTACGCAGTATTTT
>NA|TRBV20-1|NA|TRBJ2-1
CSARTQDSYNEQFF
TGCAGTGCCCGTACACAAGACTCCTACAATGAGCAGTTCTTC
>NA|TRBV7-2|few|TRBJ2-7
CASSLSTDYEQYF
TGTGCCAGCAGCTTAAGCACAGACTACGAGCAGTACTTC
>TRBD2|TRBV18|few|TRBJ2-1
CASSTPGLAELKEQFF
TGTGCCAGCTCAACGCCGGGACTAGCGGAACTAAAGGAGCAGTTCTTC
>TRBD1|TRBV12-3/TRBV12-4|NA|TRBJ1-5
CASRVDRGPNQPQHF
TGTGCCAGCAGAGTGGACAGGGGCCCCAATCAGCCCCAGCATTTT
>TRBD1|TRBV11-2|NA|TRBJ1-6
CASSLSFRGRGSPLHF
TGTGCCAGCAGCTTAAGTTTCAGGGGGCGAGGTTCACCCCTCCACTTT
>NA|TRBV7-2|few|TRBJ2-7
CASSLNTRGEQYF
TGTGCCAGCAGCTTAAACACGCGGGGCGAGCAGTACTTC
>NA|TRBV10-3|few|TRBJ2-1
CAISGGGSYNEQFF
TGTGCCATCAGTGGAGGCGGTTCCTACAATGAGCAGTTCTTC
>NA|TRBV27|NA|TRBJ1-2
CASSSLGQTYGYTF
TGTGCCAGCAGTTCCTTAGGACAGACCTATGGCTACACCTTC
>TRBD2|TRBV7-2|few|TRBJ2-3
CASSLRGLASTDTQYF
TGTGCCAGCAGCTTAAGGGGACTAGCGAGCACAGATACGCAGTATTTT
>NA|TRBV6-1|many|TRBJ1-5
CASRPGPNQPQHF
TGTGCCAGCAGACCGGGTCCTAATCAGCCCCAGCATTTT
>NA|TRBV7-8|many|TRBJ2-1
CASSSIDSSYNEQFF
TGTGCCAGCAGCTCCATCGACTCTTCCTACAATGAGCAGTTCTTC
>NA|TRBV19|NA|TRBJ1-3
CVSSIDGNTIYF
TGTGTCAGTAGTATCGATGGAAACACCATATATTTT
>TRBD1|TRBV7-8|many|TRBJ1-2
CASSLRAQGAKDYGYTF
TGTGCCAGCAGCTTAAGGGCACAGGGGGCTAAAGACTATGGCTACACCTTC
>TRBD1|TRBV4-1|NA|TRBJ1-1
CASRLTGVGTEAFF
TGCGCCAGCAGACTTACAGGGGTGGGGACTGAAGCTTTCTTT
>NA|TRBV7-2|many|TRBJ2-3
CASSLELTGSPTDTQYF
TGTGCCAGCAGCTTAGAGTTGACAGGTTCCCCCACAGATACGCAGTATTTT
>TRBD1|TRBV6-1|few|TRBJ2-2
CASSPDRGAGELFF
TGTGCCAGCAGTCCCGACAGGGGGGCCGGGGAGCTGTTTTTT
>TRBD2|TRBV20-1|few|TRBJ2-5
CSANPASGSTETQYF
TGCAGTGCTAACCCCGCTAGCGGGAGTACGGAGACCCAGTACTTC
>TRBD2|TRBV5-1|NA|TRBJ2-7
CASSWEGLAGAEQYF
TGCGCCAGCAGCTGGGAAGGACTAGCGGGAGCCGAGCAGTACTTC
>NA|TRBV12-3/TRBV12-4|NA|TRBJ1-6
CASSPTVDGSPLHF
TGTGCCAGCAGCCCCACCGTGGACGGGTCACCCCTCCACTTT
>NA|TRBV3-1|few|TRBJ1-4
CASSLSGGEKLFF
TGTGCCAGCAGCCTTTCTGGGGGAGAAAAACTGTTTTTT
>NA|TRBV2|few|TRBJ2-7
CASSEVMGRQSPQYF
TGTGCCAGCAGTGAAGTGATGGGCCGACAATCCCCCCAGTACTTC
>NA|TRBV30|NA|TRBJ1-2
CAWNTERNYGYTF
TGTGCCTGGAATACAGAGAGGAACTATGGCTACACCTTC
>NA|TRBV29-1|NA|TRBJ1-1
CSAPSGTNFEAFF
TGCAGCGCCCCCTCCGGGACAAATTTTGAAGCTTTCTTT
>NA|TRBV6-5|NA|TRBJ1-1
CASSYLAVLNTEAFF
TGTGCCAGCAGTTACCTGGCGGTATTGAACACTGAAGCTTTCTTT
>NA|TRBV19|NA|TRBJ1-1
CASRLRAEAFF
TGTGCCAGCAGGCTGCGTGCTGAAGCTTTCTTT
>NA|TRBV9|NA|TRBJ1-4
CASSPEAQPYEKLFF
TGTGCCAGCAGCCCCGAGGCGCAGCCCTACGAAAAACTGTTTTTT
>NA|TRBV7-2|few|TRBJ1-5
CASSSGPSPTQPQHF
TGTGCCAGCAGCTCCGGACCCTCCCCCACACAGCCCCAGCATTTT
>NA|TRBV7-6|NA|TRBJ2-1
CASSLGPYPTYNEQFF
TGTGCCAGCAGCTTAGGTCCTTACCCTACCTACAATGAGCAGTTCTTC
>TRBD1|TRBV20-1|NA|TRBJ2-7
CSARWGPGGTPGNYEQYF
TGCAGTGCCCGGTGGGGGCCAGGGGGCACCCCGGGGAACTACGAGCAGTACTTC
>NA|TRBV19|many|TRBJ2-2
CASSIRRRLDDTGELFF
TGTGCCAGTAGTATCCGGAGGCGGCTAGACGACACCGGGGAGCTGTTTTTT